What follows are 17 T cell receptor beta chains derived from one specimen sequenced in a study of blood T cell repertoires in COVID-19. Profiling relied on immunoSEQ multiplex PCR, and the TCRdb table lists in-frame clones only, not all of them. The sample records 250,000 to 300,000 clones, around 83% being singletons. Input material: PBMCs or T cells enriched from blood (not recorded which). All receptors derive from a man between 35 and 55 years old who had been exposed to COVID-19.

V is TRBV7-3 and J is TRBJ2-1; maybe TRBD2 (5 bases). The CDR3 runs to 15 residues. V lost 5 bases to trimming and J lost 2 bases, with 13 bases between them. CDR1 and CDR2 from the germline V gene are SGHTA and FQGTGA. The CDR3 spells CASSVGLAPYNEQFF. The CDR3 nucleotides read TGTGCCAGCAGCGTGGGCCTAGCCCCCTACAATGAGCAGTTCTTC.

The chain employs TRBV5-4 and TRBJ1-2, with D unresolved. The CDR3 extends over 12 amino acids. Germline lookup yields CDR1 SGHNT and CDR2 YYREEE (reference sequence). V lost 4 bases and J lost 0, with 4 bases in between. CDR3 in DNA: TGTGCCAGCAGCGGAGCTAACTATGGCTACACCTTC. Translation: CASSGANYGYTF. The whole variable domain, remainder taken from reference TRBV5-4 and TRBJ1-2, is ETGVTQSPTHLIKTRGQQVTLRCSSQSGHNTVSWYQQALGQGPQFIFQYYREEENGRGNFPPRFSGLQFPNYSSELNVNALELDDSALYLCASSGANYGYTFGSGTRLTVV.

Here the CDR3 reads CASSPRGEGQENEKLFF. The CDR3 nucleotides read TGCGCCAGCAGCCCGCGGGGTGAGGGACAGGAGAATGAAAAACTGTTTTTT. The chain recombines TRBV4-1 with TRBJ1-4, with 8 bases that match TRBD1. V shed 4 bases, J shed 5 bases, and the junction held 12 bases outside the gene matches. The CDR3 is 17 residues long. Germline CDR1 MGHRA, CDR2 YSYEKL.

Here the CDR3 reads CASSQDGTNTGELFF. CDR3 coding DNA: TGTGCCAGCAGCCAAGACGGGACGAACACCGGGGAGCTGTTTTTT. This sequence joins TRBV4-2 and TRBJ2-2, with D perhaps TRBD2 (5 bases). The CDR3 sequence is 15 residues long. V lost 0 bases and J lost 0, with 5 bases in between. CDR1 is LGHNA, CDR2 YNFKEQ, per germline.

In DNA, the CDR3 is TGTGCTAGTGGTCACTACTTGAACACTGAAGCTTTCTTT. Protein product: CASGHYLNTEAFF. The gene calls are TRBV12-5 and TRBJ1-1; D unresolved. V was clipped by 5 bases and J by 0 bases, with 7 bases between them. This CDR3 contains 13 residues. Per the germline V gene, CDR1 is LGHNT and CDR2 is FRNRAP.

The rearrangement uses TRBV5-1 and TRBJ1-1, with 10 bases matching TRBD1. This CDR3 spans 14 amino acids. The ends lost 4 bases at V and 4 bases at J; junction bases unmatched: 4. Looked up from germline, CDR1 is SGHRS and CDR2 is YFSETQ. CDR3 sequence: CASSLGQGTTEAFF. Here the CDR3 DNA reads TGCGCCAGCAGCCTGGGACAGGGGACCACTGAAGCTTTCTTT.

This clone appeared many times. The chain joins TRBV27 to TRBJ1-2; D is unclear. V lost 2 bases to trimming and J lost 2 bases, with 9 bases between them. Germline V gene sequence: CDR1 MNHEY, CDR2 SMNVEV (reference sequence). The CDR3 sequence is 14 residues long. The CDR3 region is CASSLHHSNYGYTF. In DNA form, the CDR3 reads TGTGCCAGCAGTTTACATCACAGCAACTATGGCTACACCTTC.

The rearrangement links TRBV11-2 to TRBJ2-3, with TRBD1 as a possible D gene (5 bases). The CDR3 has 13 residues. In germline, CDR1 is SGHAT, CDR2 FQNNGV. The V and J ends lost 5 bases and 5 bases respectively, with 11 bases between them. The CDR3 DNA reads TGTGCCAGCAGCCCACAGGTACGAGATACGCAGTATTTT. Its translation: CASSPQVRDTQYF.

The CDR3 bases are TGTGCCAGCAGCCTCGGGGGGGAGGGCCACGATACGCAGTATTTT. Amino acids: CASSLGGEGHDTQYF. The chain recombines TRBV5-8 with TRBJ2-3; the match to TRBD2 covers 8 bases. The V gene's germline CDR1 is SGHTS and CDR2 YDEGEE. This CDR3 contains 15 residues. Germline trimming cut 4 bases from V and 6 bases from J; bases unmatched to any gene: 10.

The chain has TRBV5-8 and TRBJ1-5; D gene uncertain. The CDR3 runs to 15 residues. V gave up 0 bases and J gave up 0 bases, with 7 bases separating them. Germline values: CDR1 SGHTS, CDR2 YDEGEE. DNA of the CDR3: TGTGCCAGCAGCTTGGGCGACTATAGCAATCAGCCCCAGCATTTT. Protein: CASSLGDYSNQPQHF. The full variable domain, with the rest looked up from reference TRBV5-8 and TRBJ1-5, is EAGVTQSPTHLIKTRGQQATLRCSPISGHTSVYWYQQALGLGLQFLLWYDEGEERNRGNFPPRFSGRQFPNYSSELNVNALELEDSALYLCASSLGDYSNQPQHFGDGTRLSIL.

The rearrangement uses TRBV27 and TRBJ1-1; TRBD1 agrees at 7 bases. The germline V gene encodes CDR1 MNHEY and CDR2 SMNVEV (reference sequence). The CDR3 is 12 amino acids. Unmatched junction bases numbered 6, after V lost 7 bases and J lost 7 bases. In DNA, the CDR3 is TGTGCCAGCAAACCCGGGGACAGTGAAGCTTTCTTT. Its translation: CASKPGDSEAFF.

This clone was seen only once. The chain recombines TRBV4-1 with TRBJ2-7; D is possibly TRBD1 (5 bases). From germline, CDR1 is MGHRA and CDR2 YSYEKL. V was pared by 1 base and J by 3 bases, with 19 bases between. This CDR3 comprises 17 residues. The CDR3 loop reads CASSQVRFGAQSYEQYF. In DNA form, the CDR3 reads TGCGCCAGCAGCCAAGTGCGGTTTGGGGCCCAGAGCTACGAGCAGTACTTC.

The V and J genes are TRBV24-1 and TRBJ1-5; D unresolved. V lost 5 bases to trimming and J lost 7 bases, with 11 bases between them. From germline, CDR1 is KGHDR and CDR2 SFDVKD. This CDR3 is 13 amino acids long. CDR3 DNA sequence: TGTGCCACCAGTGCTCGCGGTTTCCAGCCCCAGCATTTT. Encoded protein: CATSARGFQPQHF.

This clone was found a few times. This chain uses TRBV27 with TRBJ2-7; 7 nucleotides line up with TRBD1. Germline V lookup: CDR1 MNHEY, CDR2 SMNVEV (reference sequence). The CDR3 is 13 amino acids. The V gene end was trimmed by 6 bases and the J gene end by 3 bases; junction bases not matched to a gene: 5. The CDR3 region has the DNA TGTGCCAGCAGCCGGGACAGTTACTACGAGCAGTACTTC. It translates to CASSRDSYYEQYF.

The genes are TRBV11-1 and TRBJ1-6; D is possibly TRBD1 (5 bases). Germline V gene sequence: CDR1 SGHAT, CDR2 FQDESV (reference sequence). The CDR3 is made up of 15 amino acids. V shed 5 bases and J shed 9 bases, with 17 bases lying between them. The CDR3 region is CASSLRQMGGSPLHF. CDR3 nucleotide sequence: TGTGCCAGCAGCCTCCGACAGATGGGTGGTTCACCCCTCCACTTT.

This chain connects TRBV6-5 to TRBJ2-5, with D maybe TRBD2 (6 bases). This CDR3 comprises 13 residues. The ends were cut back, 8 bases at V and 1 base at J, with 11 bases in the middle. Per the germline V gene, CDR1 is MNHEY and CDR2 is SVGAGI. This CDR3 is CASRRVGQETQYF. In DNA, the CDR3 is TGTGCCAGCCGGAGGGTGGGCCAAGAGACCCAGTACTTC.

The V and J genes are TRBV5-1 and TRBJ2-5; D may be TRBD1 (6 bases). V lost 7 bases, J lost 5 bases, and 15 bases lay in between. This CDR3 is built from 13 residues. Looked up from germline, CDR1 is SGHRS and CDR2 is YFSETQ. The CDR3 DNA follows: TGCGCCAGCGAATCAGGGGTAACGGAGACCCAGTACTTC. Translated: CASESGVTETQYF.